This T cell receptor (beta chain) was observed in a study of blood T cell repertoires in COVID-19. Across the study: Sources were T cells, B-cell-depleted T cells, or PBMCs; the material itself was cDNA or gDNA.

Libraries were prepared by immunoSEQ multiplex PCR; TCRdb keeps only in-frame clonotypes and omits some of them. The sample has around 140,000 clones; about nine tenths are singletons. Germline CDR1 is SGHRS and CDR2 is YFSETQ. The CDR3 totals 15 residues. V shed 3 bases and J 5 bases; nucleotides not matched to a gene: 8. This sequence was found in a man aged 50-60 years with active COVID-19. Sequencing was performed on peripheral blood. V is TRBV5-1 and J is TRBJ2-7; 10 bases fit TRBD2. The CDR3 spells CASSSAGGLPNEQYF. The CDR3 DNA reads as TGCGCCAGCAGCTCAGCGGGGGGGCTCCCCAACGAGCAGTACTTC. The full variable domain, in which reference TRBV5-1 and TRBJ2-7 provide the parts outside the CDR3, is KAGVTQTPRYLIKTRGQQVTLSCSPISGHRSVSWYQQTPGQGLQFLFEYFSETQRNKGNFPGRFSGRQFSNSRSEMNVSTLELGDSALYLCASSSAGGLPNEQYFGPGTRLTVT.